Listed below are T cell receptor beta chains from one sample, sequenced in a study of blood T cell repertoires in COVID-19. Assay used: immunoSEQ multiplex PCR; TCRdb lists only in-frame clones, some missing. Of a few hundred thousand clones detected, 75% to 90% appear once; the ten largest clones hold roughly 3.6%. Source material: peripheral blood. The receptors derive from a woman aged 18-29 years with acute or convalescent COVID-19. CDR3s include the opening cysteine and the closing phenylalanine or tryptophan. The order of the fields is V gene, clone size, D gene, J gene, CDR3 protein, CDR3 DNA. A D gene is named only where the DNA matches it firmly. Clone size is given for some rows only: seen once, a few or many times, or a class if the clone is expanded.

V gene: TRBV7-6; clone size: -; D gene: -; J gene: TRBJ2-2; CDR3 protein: CASSLGDWVVNTGELFF; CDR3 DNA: TGTGCCAGCAGCTTAGGTGACTGGGTTGTGAACACCGGGGAGCTGTTTTTT
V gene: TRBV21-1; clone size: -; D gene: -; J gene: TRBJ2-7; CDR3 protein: CASSKNPSGRKYF; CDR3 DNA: TGTGCCAGCAGCAAAAACCCTAGCGGGAGGAAGTACTTC
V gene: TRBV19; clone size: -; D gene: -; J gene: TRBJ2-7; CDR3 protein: CASSIDNSNTYEQYF; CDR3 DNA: TGTGCCAGTAGTATAGATAACAGCAATACCTACGAGCAGTACTTC
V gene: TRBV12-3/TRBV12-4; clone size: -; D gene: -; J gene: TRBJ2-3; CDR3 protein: CASSFGVPDTQYF; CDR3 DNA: TGTGCCAGCAGTTTCGGGGTCCCAGATACGCAGTATTTT
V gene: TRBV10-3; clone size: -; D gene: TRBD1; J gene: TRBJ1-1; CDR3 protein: CAIRPGQGNTEAFF; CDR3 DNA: TGTGCCATCAGGCCGGGACAGGGGAACACTGAAGCTTTCTTT
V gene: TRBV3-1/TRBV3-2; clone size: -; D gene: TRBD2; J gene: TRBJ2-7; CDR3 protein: CASSQPGLAAYEQYF; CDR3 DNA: TGTGCCAGCAGCCAACCGGGACTAGCGGCCTACGAGCAGTACTTC
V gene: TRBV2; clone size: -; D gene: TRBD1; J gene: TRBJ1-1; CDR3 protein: CASRGTRDRGHTEAFF; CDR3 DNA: TGTGCCAGCAGAGGCACCCGGGACAGGGGGCACACTGAAGCTTTCTTT
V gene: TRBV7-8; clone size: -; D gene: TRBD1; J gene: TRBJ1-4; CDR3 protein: CASSLRTGGEKLFF; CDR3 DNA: TGTGCCAGCAGCCTCCGGACAGGGGGAGAAAAACTGTTTTTT
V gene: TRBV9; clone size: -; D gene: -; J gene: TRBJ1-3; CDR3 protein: CASSVSTGGNTIYF; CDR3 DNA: TGTGCCAGCAGCGTTTCCACAGGAGGAAACACCATATATTTT
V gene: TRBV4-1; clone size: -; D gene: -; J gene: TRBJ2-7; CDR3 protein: CASSQGFLALNPYEQYF; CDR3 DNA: TGCGCCAGCAGCCAAGGGTTCCTAGCTTTAAACCCCTACGAGCAGTACTTC
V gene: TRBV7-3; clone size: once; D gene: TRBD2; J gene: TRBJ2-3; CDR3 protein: CASSSPGGAESDTQYF; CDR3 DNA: TGTGCCAGCAGCTCTCCCGGGGGGGCCGAGTCAGATACGCAGTATTTT
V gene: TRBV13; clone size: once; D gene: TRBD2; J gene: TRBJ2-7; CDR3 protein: CASSFSSGGSQDEQYF; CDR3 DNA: TGTGCCAGCAGCTTCAGTAGCGGGGGGTCTCAAGATGAGCAGTACTTC
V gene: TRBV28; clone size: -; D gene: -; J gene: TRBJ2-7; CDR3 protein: CASTVRRSSYEQYF; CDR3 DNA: TGTGCCAGCACGGTCAGGAGGAGCTCCTACGAGCAGTACTTC
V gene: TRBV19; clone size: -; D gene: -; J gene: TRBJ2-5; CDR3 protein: CASSMRSAQETQYF; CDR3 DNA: TGTGCCAGTAGTATGCGGTCCGCCCAAGAGACCCAGTACTTC
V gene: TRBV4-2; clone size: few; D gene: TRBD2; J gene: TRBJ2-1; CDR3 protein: CASSQVELAGGYNEQFF; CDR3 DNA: TGTGCCAGCAGCCAAGTTGAGCTAGCGGGGGGTTACAATGAGCAGTTCTTC
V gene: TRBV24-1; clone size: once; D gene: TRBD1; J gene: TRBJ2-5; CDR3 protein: CATSLGGQQETQYF; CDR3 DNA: TGTGCCACCAGTTTAGGGGGACAGCAAGAGACCCAGTACTTC
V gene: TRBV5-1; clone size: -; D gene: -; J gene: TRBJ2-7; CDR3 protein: CASSLGGRGIYEQYF; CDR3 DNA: TGCGCCAGCAGCTTGGGTGGCAGGGGCATTTACGAGCAGTACTTC
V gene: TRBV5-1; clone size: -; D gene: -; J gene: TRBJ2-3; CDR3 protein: CASSWGAGDYTDTQYF; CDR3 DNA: TGCGCCAGCAGCTGGGGGGCAGGGGACTACACAGATACGCAGTATTTT
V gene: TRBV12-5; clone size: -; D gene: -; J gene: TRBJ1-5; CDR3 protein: CASGLGRPFNQPQHF; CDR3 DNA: TGTGCTAGTGGTTTGGGTCGTCCCTTTAATCAGCCCCAGCATTTT
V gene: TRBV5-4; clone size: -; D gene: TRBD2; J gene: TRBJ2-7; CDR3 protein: CASSLAGSLAGGAEQYF; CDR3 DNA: TGTGCCAGCAGCTTGGCCGGGAGTCTAGCGGGAGGAGCCGAGCAGTACTTC
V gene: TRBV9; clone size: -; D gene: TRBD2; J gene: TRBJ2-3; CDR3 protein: CASSVVPAGPASTDTQYF; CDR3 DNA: TGTGCCAGCAGCGTAGTCCCAGCGGGGCCTGCTAGCACAGATACGCAGTATTTT
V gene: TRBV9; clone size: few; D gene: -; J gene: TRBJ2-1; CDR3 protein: CASNRGGPPSLNEQFF; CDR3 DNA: TGTGCCAGCAACCGCGGAGGGCCCCCTTCTCTCAATGAGCAGTTCTTC
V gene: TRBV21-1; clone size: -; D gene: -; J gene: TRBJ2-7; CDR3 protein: CASSFRREAYEQYF; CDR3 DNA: TGTGCCAGCAGCTTTCGACGGGAAGCCTACGAGCAGTACTTC
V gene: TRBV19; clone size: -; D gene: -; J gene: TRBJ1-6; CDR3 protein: CASSPQGRTPLHF; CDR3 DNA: TGTGCCAGTAGCCCACAGGGAAGGACACCCCTCCACTTT
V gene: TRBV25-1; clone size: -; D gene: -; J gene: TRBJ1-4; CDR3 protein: CASSELTGDNEKLFF; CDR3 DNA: TGTGCCAGCAGTGAACTTACCGGGGATAATGAAAAACTGTTTTTT
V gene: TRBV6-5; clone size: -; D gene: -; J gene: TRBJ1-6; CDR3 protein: CASSYRDGTGNSPLHF; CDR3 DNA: TGTGCCAGCAGTTACCGCGACGGGACTGGGAATTCACCCCTCCACTTT
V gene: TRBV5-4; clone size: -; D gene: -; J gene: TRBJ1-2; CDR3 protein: CASRIDTYGYTF; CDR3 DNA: TGTGCCAGCAGGATAGACACTTATGGCTACACCTTC
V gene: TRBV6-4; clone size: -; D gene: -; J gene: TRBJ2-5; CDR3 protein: CASSSGASGAQYF; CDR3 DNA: TGTGCCAGCAGTTCAGGGGCGTCCGGGGCCCAGTACTTC
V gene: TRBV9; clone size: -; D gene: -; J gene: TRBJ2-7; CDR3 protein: CASSVVPDSKPYEQYF; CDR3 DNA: TGTGCCAGCAGCGTAGTGCCGGACTCGAAACCCTACGAGCAGTACTTC
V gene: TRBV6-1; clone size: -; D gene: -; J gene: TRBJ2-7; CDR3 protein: CASSSRSYEQYF; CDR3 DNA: TGTGCCAGCAGTTCCAGGTCCTACGAGCAGTACTTC
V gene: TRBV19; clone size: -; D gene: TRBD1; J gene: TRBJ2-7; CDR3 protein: CASSRGTGSSYEQYF; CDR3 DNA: TGTGCCAGTAGCCGCGGGACAGGGAGCTCCTACGAGCAGTACTTC
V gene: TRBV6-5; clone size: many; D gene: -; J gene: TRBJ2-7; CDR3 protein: CASSSTGSSYEQYF; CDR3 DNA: TGTGCCAGCAGTTCGACAGGTTCCTCCTACGAGCAGTACTTC
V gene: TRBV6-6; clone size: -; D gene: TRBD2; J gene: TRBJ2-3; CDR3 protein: CASSSTSGRNTQYF; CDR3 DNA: TGTGCCAGCAGTTCGACTAGCGGGAGAAATACGCAGTATTTT
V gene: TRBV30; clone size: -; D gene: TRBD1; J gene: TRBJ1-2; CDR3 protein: CAWSGRQGNYGYTF; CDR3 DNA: TGTGCCTGGAGTGGAAGACAGGGAAACTATGGCTACACCTTC
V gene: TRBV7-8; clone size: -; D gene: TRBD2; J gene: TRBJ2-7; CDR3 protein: CASSPLLGSASGRFPTAGSYEQYF; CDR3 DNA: TGTGCCAGCAGCCCGCTGCTGGGATCCGCTAGCGGGAGGTTCCCCACGGCTGGTTCCTACGAGCAGTACTTC
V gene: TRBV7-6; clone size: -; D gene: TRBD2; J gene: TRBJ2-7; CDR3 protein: CASSLAATSGSYEQYF; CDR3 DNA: TGTGCCAGCAGCTTAGCGGCGACTAGCGGGAGTTACGAGCAGTACTTC
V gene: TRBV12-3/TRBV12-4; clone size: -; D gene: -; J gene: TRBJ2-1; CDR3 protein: CASSFGTSGEQFF; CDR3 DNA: TGTGCCAGCAGTTTTGGGACATCGGGGGAGCAGTTCTTC
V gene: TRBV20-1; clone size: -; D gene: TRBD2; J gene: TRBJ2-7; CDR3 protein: CSASSGIMDEQYF; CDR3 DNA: TGCAGTGCTAGTAGCGGGATTATGGACGAGCAGTACTTC
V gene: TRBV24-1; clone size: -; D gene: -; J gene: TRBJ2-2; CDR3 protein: CATSDAGINTGELFF; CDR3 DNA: TGTGCCACCAGTGATGCCGGGATCAACACCGGGGAGCTGTTTTTT
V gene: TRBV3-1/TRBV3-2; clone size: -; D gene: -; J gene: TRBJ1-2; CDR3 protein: CASSPPEGSGYTF; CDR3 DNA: TGTGCCAGCAGCCCTCCGGAGGGTAGTGGCTACACCTTC